This TCR beta chain was observed in a study of cytomegalovirus exposure and HLA in healthy donors (dated by TCRdb to about 2017). Regarding the study in general: According to a later analysis, one platform produced both the roughly 120 validation repertoires and the approximately 600 repertoires of the first cohort. To predict cytomegalovirus infection status, the study brought together high-throughput TCR immunosequencing, statistical association of individual TCRs with disease status, and machine learning. The study was designed to test whether signatures of past pathogen exposure could be identified by cataloging public T cell receptors. Besides the first cohort of roughly 660 subjects, a separate validation cohort made up of 90 to 150 different subjects was used.

In regard to this clone: This clone's antigen is unknown. One base away there is no much larger clone; base qualities are not given.

What the work shows at the level of the full study, not this receptor alone: A few of the identified cytomegalovirus-associated TCR beta chains were confirmed in vitro to be specific for cytomegalovirus antigens. Cytomegalovirus status was reported to be diagnosed by the classifier with high specificity and sensitivity in both the original and validation cohorts. Subsequent analysis determined that TCRs grouped into clusters in the first cohort also showed a tendency toward co-occurrence across the approximately 120 validation repertoires, and 94% of cluster scores exceeded 0. All 120 or so repertoires were used to score co-occurrence in the validation cohort in a later analysis, because that analysis had no HLA typing for the cohort. The study listed approximately 150 TCR beta chains as associated with cytomegalovirus. Most TCR sequences were observed very rarely across donors, whereas some public TCRs were present in many individuals. The authors suggested that the approach could potentially be extended to other disease states and immunological phenotypes.

The donors belonged to the validation cohort of about 120 subjects, which was separate from the approximately 700-subject first cohort. The receptor library was made with the immunoSEQ multiplex PCR assay. The authors' analysis ran thus. A statistical classification framework was built for diagnosing cytomegalovirus status from the catalog of TCR beta chain sequences. Not all clones reach the TCRdb copy of this immuneACCESS table, which keeps in-frame sequences only. Checked studies attribute under half of the gap to unresolved V genes and leave the rest unexplained. V, J and clone size derive from that table, while D and trimming were established from the DNA sequence. For this sample the table gives more than 50,000 clones, of which just under 95% were detected only once. The ten largest clonotypes hold under 3% of the sample. From cysteine to phenylalanine, the CDR3 is 16 amino acids long. The read is trimmed to its CDR3 DNA, 48 bases read in frame from base 1. Here V drops 0 bases and J drops 0 bases, and the junction holds 2 bases not matched to any gene. The germline V gene yields SGDLS for CDR1 and YYNGEE for CDR2.

The rearranged segments are TRBV9 and TRBJ2-3; 9 bases in between match TRBD2. Sequencing was carried out using PBMCs. The TCR comes from a man aged 18 to 35 in good health and CMV-seronegative. The nucleotide sequence is given as TGTGCCAGCAGCGTAGGACTAGCGGAGAGCACAGATACGCAGTATTTT. Its amino acids are CASSVGLAESTDTQYF.